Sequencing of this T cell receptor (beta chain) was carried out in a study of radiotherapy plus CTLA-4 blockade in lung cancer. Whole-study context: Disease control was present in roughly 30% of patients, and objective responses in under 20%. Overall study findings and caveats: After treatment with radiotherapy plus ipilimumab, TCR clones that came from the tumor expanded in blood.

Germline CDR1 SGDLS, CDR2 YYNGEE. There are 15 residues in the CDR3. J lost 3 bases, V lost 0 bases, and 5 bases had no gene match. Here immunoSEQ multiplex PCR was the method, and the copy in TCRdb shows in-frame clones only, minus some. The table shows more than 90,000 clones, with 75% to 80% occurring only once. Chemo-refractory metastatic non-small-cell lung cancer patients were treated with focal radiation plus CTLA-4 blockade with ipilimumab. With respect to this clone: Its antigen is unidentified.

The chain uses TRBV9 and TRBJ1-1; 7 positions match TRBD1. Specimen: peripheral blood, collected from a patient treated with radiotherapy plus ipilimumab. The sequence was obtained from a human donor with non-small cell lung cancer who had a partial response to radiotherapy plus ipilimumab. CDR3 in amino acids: CASSVEGAGYTEAFF. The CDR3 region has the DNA TGTGCCAGCAGCGTAGAGGGGGCGGGGTACACTGAAGCTTTCTTT. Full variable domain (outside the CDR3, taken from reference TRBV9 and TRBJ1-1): DSGVTQTPKHLITATGQRVTLRCSPRSGDLSVYWYQQSLDQGLQFLIQYYNGEERAKGNILERFSAQQFPDLHSELNLSSLELGDSALYFCASSVEGAGYTEAFFGQGTRLTVV.